The rows below give T cell receptor beta chains drawn from one sample of a study of shared clonotypes between healthy human individuals. Generated by immunoSEQ multiplex PCR, the TCRdb table keeps only in-frame clones and is missing some. The table lists about 680,000 clones, about three quarters of them singletons. Sample: memory CD4+ T cells sorted from blood. The receptor set was obtained from a woman younger than 45 in good health. CDR3s include the opening cysteine and the closing phenylalanine or tryptophan. A D gene is named only where the DNA matches it firmly. The listing skips clone size in some rows; elsewhere it reads once, few, many or a size class.

D	V	J	size	DNA	CDR3
NA	TRBV28	TRBJ1-2	NA	TGTGCCAGCAGTTTAACGGGCAGCCTTACTAACTATGGCTACACCTTC	CASSLTGSLTNYGYTF
NA	TRBV7-2	TRBJ1-2	few	TGTGCCAGCAGCTTAGCATCGGTCCAGGGCGCTAACTATGGCTACACCTTC	CASSLASVQGANYGYTF
NA	TRBV14	TRBJ1-4	few	TGTGCCAGCAGCCCGTATAATGAAAAACTGTTTTTT	CASSPYNEKLFF
NA	TRBV19	TRBJ2-7	NA	TGTGCCAGTTCCCTTGTGGACGGAAACTACGAGCAGTACTTC	CASSLVDGNYEQYF
NA	TRBV6-4	TRBJ2-3	few	TGTGCCAGCAGTGACTCGGGCAGGGGAGGTGATACGCAGTATTTT	CASSDSGRGGDTQYF
TRBD2	TRBV9	TRBJ2-3	NA	TGTGCCAGCAGCGTAAGGGCTAGCGGGAGTGATACGCAGTATTTT	CASSVRASGSDTQYF
NA	TRBV28	TRBJ2-7	once	TGTGCCAGCAAGCAGACCTCGGGGACCAAGGCGGGGGAGCAGTACTTC	CASKQTSGTKAGEQYF
TRBD2	TRBV9	TRBJ2-1	NA	TGTGCCAGCAGCGCCGGACTAGCGGTTCACAATGAGCAGTTCTTC	CASSAGLAVHNEQFF
NA	TRBV7-2	TRBJ1-5	NA	TGTGCCAGCAGTCCTCGAGGGAGGGATCAGCCCCAGCATTTT	CASSPRGRDQPQHF
TRBD2	TRBV25-1	TRBJ2-1	NA	TGTGCCAGCAGCTTCGGGGGGAAGTACAATGAGCAGTTCTTC	CASSFGGKYNEQFF
TRBD2	TRBV5-1	TRBJ2-1	NA	TGCGCCAGCAGCCTAAGACTAGCGGGAAACAATGAGCAGTTCTTC	CASSLRLAGNNEQFF
NA	TRBV4-1	TRBJ1-1	NA	TGCGCCAGCAGCCTCGGAGGGGGGACTGAAGCTTTCTTT	CASSLGGGTEAFF
NA	TRBV27	TRBJ1-2	NA	TGTGCCAGCAGTTTCGTGGGGGCCGGGGATAACTCCTATGGCTACACCTTC	CASSFVGAGDNSYGYTF
TRBD1	TRBV4-1	TRBJ2-5	NA	TGCGCCAGCAGCCGCCTTGGGACAGTACCACAAGAGACCCAGTACTTC	CASSRLGTVPQETQYF
NA	TRBV5-1	TRBJ2-5	NA	TGCGCCAGCAGCTTGGGTCTGGGCGGGACCCAAGAGACCCAGTACTTC	CASSLGLGGTQETQYF
NA	TRBV6-5	TRBJ2-1	NA	TGTGCCAGCAGATTCCCGGGACCTTACAATGAGCAGTTCTTC	CASRFPGPYNEQFF